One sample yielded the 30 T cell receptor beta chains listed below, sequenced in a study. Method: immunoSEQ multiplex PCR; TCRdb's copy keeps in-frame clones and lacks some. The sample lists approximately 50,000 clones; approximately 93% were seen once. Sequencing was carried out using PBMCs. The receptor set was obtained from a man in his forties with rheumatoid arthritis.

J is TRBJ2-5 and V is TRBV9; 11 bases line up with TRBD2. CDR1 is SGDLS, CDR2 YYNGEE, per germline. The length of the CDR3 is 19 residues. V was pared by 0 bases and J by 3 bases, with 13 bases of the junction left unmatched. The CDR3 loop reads CASSVGNSGRATVKETQYF. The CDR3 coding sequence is TGTGCCAGCAGCGTAGGGAATAGCGGGAGGGCCACAGTGAAAGAGACCCAGTACTTC.

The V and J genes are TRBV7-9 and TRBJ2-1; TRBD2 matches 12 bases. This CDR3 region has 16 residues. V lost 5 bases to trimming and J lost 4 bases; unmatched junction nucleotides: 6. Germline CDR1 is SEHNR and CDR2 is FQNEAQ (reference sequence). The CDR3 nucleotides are TGTGCCAGCAGCGGTGGACTAGCGGGATATTACAATGAGCAGTTCTTC. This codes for CASSGGLAGYYNEQFF. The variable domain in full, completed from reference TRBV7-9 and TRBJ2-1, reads DTGVSQNPRHKITKRGQNVTFRCDPISEHNRLYWYRQTLGQGPEFLTYFQNEAQLEKSRLLSDRFSAERPKGSFSTLEIQRTEQGDSAMYLCASSGGLAGYYNEQFFGPGTRLTVL.

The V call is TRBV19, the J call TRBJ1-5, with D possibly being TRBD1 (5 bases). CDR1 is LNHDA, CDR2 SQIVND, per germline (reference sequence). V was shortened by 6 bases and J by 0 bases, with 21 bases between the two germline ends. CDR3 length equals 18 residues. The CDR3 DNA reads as TGTGCCAGTAGATTCTCCGGGACGGAATTTTATAGCAATCAGCCCCAGCATTTT. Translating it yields CASRFSGTEFYSNQPQHF.

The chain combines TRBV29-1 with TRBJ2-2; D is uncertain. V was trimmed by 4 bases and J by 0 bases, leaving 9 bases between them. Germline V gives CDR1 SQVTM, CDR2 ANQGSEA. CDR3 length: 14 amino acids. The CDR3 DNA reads TGCAGCGTTGCACGGCTCACGAACACCGGGGAGCTGTTTTTT. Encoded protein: CSVARLTNTGELFF.

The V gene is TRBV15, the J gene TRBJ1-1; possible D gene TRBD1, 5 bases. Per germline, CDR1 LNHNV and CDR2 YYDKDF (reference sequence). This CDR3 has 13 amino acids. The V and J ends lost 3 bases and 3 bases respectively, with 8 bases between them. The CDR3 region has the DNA TGTGCCACCAGCAGCAGGGCCGACACTGAAGCTTTCTTT. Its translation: CATSSRADTEAFF.

DNA of the CDR3: TGTGCCAGCAGCTACGACAGCCTGAACACTGAAGCTTTCTTT. It is translated as CASSYDSLNTEAFF. V and J are TRBV6-5 and TRBJ1-1; a weak D match, TRBD1 (5 bases). The CDR3 is 14 amino acids. Germline-derived CDR1 and CDR2 are MNHEY and SVGAGI. The ends were cut back, 6 bases at V and 0 bases at J, with 11 bases in the middle.

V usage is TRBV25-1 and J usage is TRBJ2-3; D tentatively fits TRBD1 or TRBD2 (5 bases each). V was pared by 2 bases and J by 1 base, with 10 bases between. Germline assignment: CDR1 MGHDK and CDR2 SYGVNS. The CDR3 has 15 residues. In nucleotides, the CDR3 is TGTGCCAGCAGTGAACCAGGGAGTCGCACAGATACGCAGTATTTT. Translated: CASSEPGSRTDTQYF.

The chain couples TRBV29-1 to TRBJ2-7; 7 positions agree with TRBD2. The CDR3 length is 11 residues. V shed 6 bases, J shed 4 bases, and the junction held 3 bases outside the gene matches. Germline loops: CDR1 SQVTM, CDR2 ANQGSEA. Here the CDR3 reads CSVGSGYEQYF. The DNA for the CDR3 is TGCAGCGTCGGTAGCGGGTACGAGCAGTACTTC.

Here the CDR3 reads CATDPASGSRAGELFF. CDR3 sequence (DNA): TGTGCCACTGATCCGGCTAGCGGGAGTAGAGCCGGGGAGCTGTTTTTT. V gene TRBV7-9 combines with J gene TRBJ2-2, with 10 bases lining up with TRBD2. V lost 10 bases to trimming and J lost 6 bases; unmatched junction nucleotides: 14. CDR3 length: 16 amino acids. CDR1 is SEHNR and CDR2 is FQNEAQ in the germline V gene (reference sequence).

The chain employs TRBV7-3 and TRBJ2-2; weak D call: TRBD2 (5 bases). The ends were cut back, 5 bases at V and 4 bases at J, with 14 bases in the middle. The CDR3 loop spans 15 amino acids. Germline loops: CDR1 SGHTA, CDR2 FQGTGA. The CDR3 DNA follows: TGTGCCAGCAGCCCGCAACCCGGGATCACCGGGGAGCTGTTTTTT. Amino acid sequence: CASSPQPGITGELFF.

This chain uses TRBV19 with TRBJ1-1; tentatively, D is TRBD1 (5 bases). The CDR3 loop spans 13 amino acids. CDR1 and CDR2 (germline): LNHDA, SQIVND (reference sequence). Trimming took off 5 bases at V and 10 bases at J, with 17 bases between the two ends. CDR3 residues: CASSWDARSGAFF. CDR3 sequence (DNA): TGTGCCAGTAGTTGGGACGCCCGCTCGGGAGCTTTCTTT.

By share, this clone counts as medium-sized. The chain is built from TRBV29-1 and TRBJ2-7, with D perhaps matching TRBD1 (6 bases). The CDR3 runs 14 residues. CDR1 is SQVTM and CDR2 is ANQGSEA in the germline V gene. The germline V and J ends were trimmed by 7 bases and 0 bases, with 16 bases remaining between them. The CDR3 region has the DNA TGCAGCGGGATTACAGGGTCCTACTCCTACGAGCAGTACTTC. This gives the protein CSGITGSYSYEQYF.

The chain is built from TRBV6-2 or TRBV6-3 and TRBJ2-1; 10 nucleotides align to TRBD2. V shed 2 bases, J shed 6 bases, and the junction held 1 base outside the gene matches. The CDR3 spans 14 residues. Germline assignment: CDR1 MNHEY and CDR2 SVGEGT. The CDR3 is CASSYRTSGNEQFF. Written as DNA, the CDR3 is TGTGCCAGCAGTTACCGGACTAGCGGCAATGAGCAGTTCTTC.

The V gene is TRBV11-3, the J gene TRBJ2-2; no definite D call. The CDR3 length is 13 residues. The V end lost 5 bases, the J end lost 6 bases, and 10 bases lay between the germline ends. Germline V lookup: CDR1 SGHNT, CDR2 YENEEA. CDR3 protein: CASSQYTSGELFF. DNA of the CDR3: TGTGCCAGCAGCCAATACACTTCCGGGGAGCTGTTTTTT.

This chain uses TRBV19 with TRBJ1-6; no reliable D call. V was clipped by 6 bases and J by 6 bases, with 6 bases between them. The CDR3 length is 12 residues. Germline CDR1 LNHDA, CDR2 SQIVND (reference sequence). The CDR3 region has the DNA TGTGCCAGTAGGACCATTAATTCACCCCTCCACTTT. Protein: CASRTINSPLHF.

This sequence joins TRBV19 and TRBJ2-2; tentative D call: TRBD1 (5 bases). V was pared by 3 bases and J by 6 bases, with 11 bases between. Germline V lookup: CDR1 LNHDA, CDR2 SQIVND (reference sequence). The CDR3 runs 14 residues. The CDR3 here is CASSIHQGAGELFF. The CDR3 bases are TGTGCCAGTAGTATTCACCAGGGCGCCGGGGAGCTGTTTTTT.

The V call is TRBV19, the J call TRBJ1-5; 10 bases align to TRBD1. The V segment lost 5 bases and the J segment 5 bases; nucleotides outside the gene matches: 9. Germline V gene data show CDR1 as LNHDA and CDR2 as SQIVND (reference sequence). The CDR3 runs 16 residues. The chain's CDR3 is CASSFSPGQGYQPQHF. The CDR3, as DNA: TGTGCCAGTAGTTTTTCCCCGGGACAGGGGTATCAGCCCCAGCATTTT.

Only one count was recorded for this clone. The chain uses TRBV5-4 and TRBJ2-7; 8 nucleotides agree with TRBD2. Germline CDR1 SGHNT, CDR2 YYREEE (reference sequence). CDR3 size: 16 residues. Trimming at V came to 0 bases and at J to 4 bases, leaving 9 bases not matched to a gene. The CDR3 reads CASSLVGSGTLYEQYF. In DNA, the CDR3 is TGTGCCAGCAGCTTGGTTGGTAGCGGGACCTTATACGAGCAGTACTTC. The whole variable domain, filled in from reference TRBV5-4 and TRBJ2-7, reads ETGVTQSPTHLIKTRGQQVTLRCSSQSGHNTVSWYQQALGQGPQFIFQYYREEENGRGNFPPRFSGLQFPNYSSELNVNALELDDSALYLCASSLVGSGTLYEQYFGPGTRLTVT.

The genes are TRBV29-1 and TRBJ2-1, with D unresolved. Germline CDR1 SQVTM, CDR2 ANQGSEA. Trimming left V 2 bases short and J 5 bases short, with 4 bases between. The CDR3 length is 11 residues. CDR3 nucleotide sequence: TGCAGCGTTGAACGGGACAATGAGCAGTTCTTC. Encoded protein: CSVERDNEQFF.

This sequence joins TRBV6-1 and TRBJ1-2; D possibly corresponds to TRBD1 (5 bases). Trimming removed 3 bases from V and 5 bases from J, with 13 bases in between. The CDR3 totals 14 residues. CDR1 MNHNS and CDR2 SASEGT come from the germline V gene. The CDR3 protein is CASSEGVPMYGYTF. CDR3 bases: TGTGCCAGCAGTGAGGGGGTCCCGATGTATGGCTACACCTTC.

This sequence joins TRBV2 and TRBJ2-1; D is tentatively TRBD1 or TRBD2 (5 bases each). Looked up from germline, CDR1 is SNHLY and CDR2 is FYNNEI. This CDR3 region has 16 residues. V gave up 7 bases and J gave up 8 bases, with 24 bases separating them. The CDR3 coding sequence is TGTGCCAGCAAGGACCCGAGGGGTGGTTCCCGAGATGAGCAGTTCTTC. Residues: CASKDPRGGSRDEQFF.

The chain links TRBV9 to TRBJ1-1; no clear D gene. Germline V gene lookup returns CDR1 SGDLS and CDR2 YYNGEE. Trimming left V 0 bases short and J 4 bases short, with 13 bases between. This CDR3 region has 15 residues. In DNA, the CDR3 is TGTGCCAGCAGCGTAGAATCCGTTACTGGCACTGAAGCTTTCTTT. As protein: CASSVESVTGTEAFF.

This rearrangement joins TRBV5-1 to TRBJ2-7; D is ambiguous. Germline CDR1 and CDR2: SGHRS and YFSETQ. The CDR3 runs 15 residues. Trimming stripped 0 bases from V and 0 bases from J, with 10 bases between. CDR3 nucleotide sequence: TGCGCCAGCAGCTTGGTCCCGGGCGACTCCTACGAGCAGTACTTC. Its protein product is CASSLVPGDSYEQYF.

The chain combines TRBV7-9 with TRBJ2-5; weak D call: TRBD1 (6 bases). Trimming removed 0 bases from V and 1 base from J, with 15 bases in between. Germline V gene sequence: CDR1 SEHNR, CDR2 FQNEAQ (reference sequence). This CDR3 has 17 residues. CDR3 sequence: CASSLALSGAFQETQYF. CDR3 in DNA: TGTGCCAGCAGCTTAGCGCTGTCAGGGGCCTTCCAAGAGACCCAGTACTTC.

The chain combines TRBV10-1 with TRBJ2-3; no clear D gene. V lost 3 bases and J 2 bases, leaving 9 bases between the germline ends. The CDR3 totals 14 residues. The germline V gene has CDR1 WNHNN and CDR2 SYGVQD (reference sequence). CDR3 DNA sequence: TGCGCCAGCAGTGATGGTGGGGTCACAGATACGCAGTATTTT. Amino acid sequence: CASSDGGVTDTQYF.

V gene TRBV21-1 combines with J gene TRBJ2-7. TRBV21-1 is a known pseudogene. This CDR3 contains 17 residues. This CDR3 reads CASSKVKGSSGSYEQYF. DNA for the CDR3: TGTGCCAGCAGCAAAGTTAAGGGCTCCTCGGGCTCCTACGAGCAGTACTTC.

The CDR3 loop reads CASSYQGKSNQPQHF. CDR3 in DNA: TGTGCCAGCAGTTACCAGGGAAAGAGCAATCAGCCCCAGCATTTT. This chain joins TRBV6-5 and TRBJ1-5; D perhaps matches TRBD1 (5 bases). Germline values: CDR1 MNHEY, CDR2 SVGAGI. This CDR3 has 15 residues. Trimming stripped 2 bases from V and 1 base from J, with 9 bases between.

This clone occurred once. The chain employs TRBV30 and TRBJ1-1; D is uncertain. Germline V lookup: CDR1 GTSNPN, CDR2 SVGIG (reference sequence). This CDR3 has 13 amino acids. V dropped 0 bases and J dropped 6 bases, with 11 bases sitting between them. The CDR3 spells CAWSVAARSEAFF. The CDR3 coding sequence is TGTGCCTGGAGTGTAGCGGCTCGGTCTGAAGCTTTCTTT.

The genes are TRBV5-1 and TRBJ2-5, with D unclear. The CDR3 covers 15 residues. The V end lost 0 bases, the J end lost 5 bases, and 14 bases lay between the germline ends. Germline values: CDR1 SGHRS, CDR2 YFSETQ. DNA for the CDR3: TGCGCCAGCAGCTTGGGACCGCCACCTGGGGAGACCCAGTACTTC. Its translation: CASSLGPPPGETQYF.

The CDR3 reads CASTSRLAGADTQYF. CDR3 sequence (DNA): TGTGCCAGCACCTCCAGACTAGCGGGAGCAGATACGCAGTATTTT. V gene TRBV11-2 combines with J gene TRBJ2-3; TRBD2 matches 12 bases. V shed 7 bases and J 4 bases; nucleotides not matched to a gene: 6. CDR3 length equals 15 residues. Germline assignment: CDR1 SGHAT and CDR2 FQNNGV.